This TCR beta chain was obtained from a study of shared clonotypes between healthy human individuals. Study-wide context: CD8 memory received one plate per donor, CD8 naive two, CD4 memory three and CD4 naive three. Study-level points and caveats: Only blood underwent sampling, and tissue repertoires likely differ. Naive CD4 clonotypes were shared across several donors at 4.5% to 6.5%.

In the case of this clone: Its antigen is currently unknown.

Adult donors, all healthy and HIV-negative, had no recent acute infections or vaccinations. TCRdb keeps only in-frame clones here, not all; method: immunoSEQ multiplex PCR. The repertoire holds approximately 100,000 clones, with 67% as singletons. The V end was cut by 3 bases, the J end by 2 bases, with 8 bases between. The length of the CDR3 is 13 residues. The V gene's germline CDR1 is SEHNR and CDR2 FQNEAQ (reference sequence). The chain recombines TRBV7-9 with TRBJ2-7; D remains unclear. The TCR comes from a woman in her twenties or thirties in good health. Specimen: memory CD8+ T cells sorted from blood. This sample's subset: CD45RO+ cells pooled with CCR7-negative TemRA cells. DNA of the CDR3: TGTGCCAGCAGCTTGAGAGAGACCTACGAGCAGTACTTC. Encoded protein: CASSLRETYEQYF.